The 30 T cell receptor beta chains reported below all come from one sample, sequenced in a study of T cell responses to AZD1222 COVID-19 vaccine. This table comes from immunoSEQ multiplex PCR, and its TCRdb copy is limited to in-frame clones, with some not included. The data contain roughly 130,000 clones, roughly nine tenths of them singletons. The sequencing used peripheral blood, collected on day 0 of AZD1222 vaccination. The receptors stem from an adult in good health.

CDR3 DNA sequence: TGTGCCAGCAAGGGGGAGCAGTACTTC. It is translated as CASKGEQYF. The chain carries TRBV19 and TRBJ2-7; possible D gene TRBD1, 5 bases. Looked up from germline, CDR1 is LNHDA and CDR2 is SQIVND (reference sequence). With 9 bases removed from V and 7 bases from J, the gap between germline ends came to 7 bases. The CDR3 runs to 9 residues.

The CDR3 DNA follows: TGTGCCAGCGGGACTAGTCTTTGGAACGAGCAGTACTTC. Protein: CASGTSLWNEQYF. The chain carries TRBV12-3 or TRBV12-4 and TRBJ2-7; 8 bases match TRBD2. There are 13 residues in the CDR3. The ends lost 8 bases at V and 5 bases at J; junction bases unmatched: 8.

The J gene is TRBJ1-1, the V gene TRBV21-1. TRBV21-1 counts as a pseudogene. CDR3 length: 12 residues. CDR3 nucleotide sequence: TGTGCCAGCACCCTAAGGGACACTGAAGCTTTCTTT. Amino acids: CASTLRDTEAFF.

Remarks on this clone: At the DNA level, this CDR3 is encoded by other sequences in the same sample as well. V and J are TRBV28 and TRBJ1-2; no clear D gene. Germline V CDR1 and CDR2: MDHEN, SYDVKM. CDR3 size: 13 residues. V shed 3 bases and J shed 2 bases, with 7 bases lying between them. The CDR3 DNA is TGTGCCAGCAGTTTTGCGGGGAACTATGGCTACACCTTC. As protein: CASSFAGNYGYTF.

The gene calls are TRBV13 and TRBJ1-3; maybe TRBD1 (5 bases). This CDR3 contains 16 residues. Germline CDR1 and CDR2: PRHDT and FYEKMQ (reference sequence). Trimming took 5 bases from V and 0 from J, leaving 14 bases between them. DNA for the CDR3: TGTGCCAGCAGCGATCATGGGGGGTTCTCTGGAAACACCATATATTTT. Translating gives CASSDHGGFSGNTIYF.

As to this clone: Other DNA sequences in this specimen translate into the identical CDR3. This rearrangement joins TRBV28 to TRBJ1-5, with D possibly TRBD1 on 6 matching bases. Trimming removed 3 bases at V and 7 bases at J, with 13 bases between. CDR1 is MDHEN and CDR2 is SYDVKM in the germline V gene. The CDR3 consists of 14 residues. CDR3 sequence reads: CASSFLARGQPQHF. CDR3 sequence (DNA): TGTGCCAGCAGTTTCCTGGCCAGGGGACAGCCCCAGCATTTT.

The chain recombines TRBV4-1 with TRBJ2-7; possibly TRBD2 for D (6 bases). The ends were cut back, 1 base at V and 1 base at J, with 11 bases in the middle. Germline V gene data show CDR1 as MGHRA and CDR2 as YSYEKL. The CDR3 is 15 residues long. The CDR3 protein is CASSQAGAGSYEQYF. The CDR3 DNA is TGCGCCAGCAGCCAAGCGGGAGCAGGTTCCTACGAGCAGTACTTC.

V usage is TRBV5-5 and J usage is TRBJ1-5; no firm D call. V lost 6 bases to trimming and J lost 0 bases, with 13 bases between them. This CDR3 is built from 15 residues. The germline V gene encodes CDR1 SGHKS and CDR2 YYEKEE (reference sequence). Written as DNA, the CDR3 is TGTGCCAGCAAGCCCCAAGCCACTAGCAATCAGCCCCAGCATTTT. Translation: CASKPQATSNQPQHF. The complete variable domain, with remaining parts taken from reference TRBV5-5 and TRBJ1-5, reads DAGVTQSPTHLIKTRGQQVTLRCSPISGHKSVSWYQQVLGQGPQFIFQYYEKEERGRGNFPDRFSARQFPNYSSELNVNALLLGDSALYLCASKPQATSNQPQHFGDGTRLSIL.

V usage is TRBV9 and J usage is TRBJ2-7; D not resolved. V shed 0 bases and J shed 2 bases, with 9 bases lying between them. Looked up from germline, CDR1 is SGDLS and CDR2 is YYNGEE. This CDR3 comprises 14 residues. This CDR3 reads CASSVGPLPYEQYF. As DNA, the CDR3 is TGTGCCAGCAGCGTAGGCCCTTTGCCCTACGAGCAGTACTTC. The whole variable domain, remainder taken from reference TRBV9 and TRBJ2-7, is DSGVTQTPKHLITATGQRVTLRCSPRSGDLSVYWYQQSLDQGLQFLIQYYNGEERAKGNILERFSAQQFPDLHSELNLSSLELGDSALYFCASSVGPLPYEQYFGPGTRLTVT.

The V call is TRBV9, the J call TRBJ2-1, with a possible D match to TRBD2 (6 bases). Germline V gene sequence: CDR1 SGDLS, CDR2 YYNGEE. This CDR3 has 13 amino acids. V lost 3 bases to trimming and J lost 9 bases, with 13 bases between them. The CDR3 coding sequence is TGTGCCAGCAGCGCGGGACTCTCCAGTGAGCAGTTCTTC. It is translated as CASSAGLSSEQFF.

This clone came up a few times. This chain connects TRBV11-2 to TRBJ2-5; no clear D gene. The CDR3 totals 13 residues. The germline CDR1 and CDR2 sequences are SGHAT and FQNNGV. The V gene lost 3 bases and the J gene lost 2 bases, with 7 bases spanning the gap. CDR3 sequence reads: CASSFLEQETQYF. The CDR3 DNA follows: TGTGCCAGCAGCTTTTTAGAACAAGAGACCCAGTACTTC.

The rearrangement uses TRBV6-1 and TRBJ1-1; TRBD1 matches at 7 bases. Germline CDR1 MNHNS, CDR2 SASEGT. The CDR3 has 13 amino acids. The trim removed 1 base at V and 4 bases at J, leaving 0 bases unmatched. The CDR3 DNA reads as TGTGCCAGCAGTGAAGAGGGGGCCACTGAAGCTTTCTTT. Translating gives CASSEEGATEAFF.

The CDR3 DNA is TGTGCCAGCAGCCTTAAAGACGACAAAGTTGAAAAACTGTTTTTT. As protein: CASSLKDDKVEKLFF. The chain carries TRBV28 and TRBJ1-4, with D unresolved. CDR1 MDHEN and CDR2 SYDVKM come from the germline V gene. The CDR3 has 15 amino acids. The germline V and J ends were trimmed by 6 bases and 7 bases, with 18 bases remaining between them.

This clone was found once. The gene calls are TRBV9 and TRBJ1-1; 7 positions agree with TRBD1. The CDR3 has 13 residues. The V and J ends lost 2 bases and 5 bases, in that order; junction bases with no gene match: 3. Germline V lookup: CDR1 SGDLS, CDR2 YYNGEE. The DNA of the CDR3 is TGTGCCAGCAGCGTTGAACAGGGGACTGAAGCTTTCTTT. It translates to CASSVEQGTEAFF. Variable domain in full (rest from reference TRBV9 and TRBJ1-1): DSGVTQTPKHLITATGQRVTLRCSPRSGDLSVYWYQQSLDQGLQFLIQYYNGEERAKGNILERFSAQQFPDLHSELNLSSLELGDSALYFCASSVEQGTEAFFGQGTRLTVV.

This clone turned up a few times. The CDR3 region has the DNA TGTGCCTGGAGTGCTAATTCACCCCTCCACTTT. Translation gives CAWSANSPLHF. The genes are TRBV30 and TRBJ1-6; D is undetermined. The CDR3 is made up of 11 amino acids. The germline V and J ends were trimmed by 1 base and 6 bases, with 1 base remaining between them. CDR1 is GTSNPN, CDR2 SVGIG, per germline (reference sequence).

The CDR3: CASSPWETLMISEAFF. The CDR3 DNA reads TGTGCCAGCAGCCCCTGGGAAACTCTAATGATCTCTGAAGCTTTCTTT. The rearrangement joins TRBV9 to TRBJ1-1; no definite D call. V was trimmed by 4 bases and J by 6 bases, leaving 22 bases between them. CDR1 is SGDLS and CDR2 is YYNGEE in the germline V gene. The CDR3 sequence is 16 residues long.

The chain couples TRBV27 to TRBJ1-1; 9 nucleotides agree with TRBD1. This CDR3 is 15 amino acids long. Germline V gene lookup returns CDR1 MNHEY and CDR2 SMNVEV (reference sequence). V lost 5 bases, J lost 13 bases, and 17 bases stayed unmatched. The CDR3 loop is CASSPHPSGTGRLFF. The CDR3 DNA sequence: TGTGCCAGCAGTCCCCACCCGTCCGGGACAGGGCGTCTTTTCTTT.

V usage is TRBV7-2 and J usage is TRBJ1-6, with 8 bases aligning to TRBD1. After removal of 5 bases from V and 7 bases from J, the junction contained 7 bases not matched to a gene. This CDR3 is 15 amino acids long. Germline CDR1 SGHTA, CDR2 FQGNSA. CDR3 sequence: CASSGYRGGNSPLHF. The DNA for the CDR3 is TGTGCCAGCAGCGGGTACAGGGGGGGAAATTCACCCCTCCACTTT.

The J gene is TRBJ2-1, the V gene TRBV27; D is unresolved. CDR3 size: 14 residues. CDR1 is MNHEY, CDR2 SMNVEV, per germline (reference sequence). With 3 bases removed from V and 2 bases from J, the gap between germline ends came to 8 bases. CDR3 coding DNA: TGTGCCAGCAGTTTTCTTTTCCCCTACAATGAGCAGTTCTTC. As protein: CASSFLFPYNEQFF.

The chain carries TRBV2 and TRBJ2-1; the match to TRBD2 covers 9 bases. The V gene end was trimmed by 6 bases and the J gene end by 7 bases; junction bases not matched to a gene: 16. The CDR3 length is 17 residues. CDR1 is SNHLY, CDR2 FYNNEI, per germline. The CDR3 here is CASRIELAGGPGNEQFF. Here the CDR3 DNA reads TGTGCCAGCAGGATCGAACTCGCGGGGGGGCCGGGGAATGAGCAGTTCTTC.

The rearrangement links TRBV5-5 to TRBJ1-2, with TRBD1 identical over 9 bases. Trimming at V came to 1 base and at J to 0 bases, leaving 7 bases not matched to a gene. The CDR3 is 17 amino acids. Germline CDR1 reads SGHKS; CDR2 reads YYEKEE (reference sequence). The CDR3 bases are TGTGCCAGCAGCTTGAGGCCGGGACAGGGAGCTAACTATGGCTACACCTTC. Its translation: CASSLRPGQGANYGYTF.

V gene TRBV5-1 combines with J gene TRBJ2-5; 7 bases are shared with TRBD1. This CDR3 has 16 amino acids. The junction had 6 bases not matched to a gene; V was cut back by 1 base and J by 0 bases. Germline lookup yields CDR1 SGHRS and CDR2 YFSETQ. The CDR3 protein is CASSLFRGRYQETQYF. As DNA, the CDR3 is TGCGCCAGCAGCTTGTTTAGGGGGCGATACCAAGAGACCCAGTACTTC.

This clone occurred once. The J gene is TRBJ2-7, the V gene TRBV9; D gene ambiguous. CDR1 is SGDLS, CDR2 YYNGEE, per germline. The CDR3 consists of 11 residues. V lost 7 bases to trimming and J lost 7 bases, with 12 bases between them. The CDR3 coding sequence is TGTGCCAGCCGCCGGGTGAGGGAGCAGTACTTC. This encodes CASRRVREQYF.

The CDR3 DNA follows: TGTGCCAGCAGTTACAGGGGTTCACCCCTCCACTTT. Translating gives CASSYRGSPLHF. The chain joins TRBV6-5 to TRBJ1-6, with D possibly being TRBD1 (5 bases). V lost 2 bases, J lost 9 bases, and 5 bases lay in between. Germline V gene lookup returns CDR1 MNHEY and CDR2 SVGAGI. This CDR3 comprises 12 residues.

The CDR3 DNA follows: TGTGCCAGCAGTTTTACAGGGGGGTATGGCTACACCTTC. It translates to CASSFTGGYGYTF. The V and J genes are TRBV12-3 or TRBV12-4 and TRBJ1-2; 8 positions agree with TRBD1. Losses at the gene ends were 3 bases for V and 5 bases for J; bases not matched to a gene: 2. This CDR3 is built from 13 residues.

This chain joins TRBV5-1 and TRBJ2-7; D is possibly TRBD2 (6 bases). The V end was cut by 4 bases, the J end by 3 bases, with 11 bases between. CDR1 SGHRS and CDR2 YFSETQ come from the germline V gene. The CDR3 totals 13 residues. CDR3 loop: CASSSGLNYEQYF. As DNA, the CDR3 is TGCGCCAGCAGCAGCGGGCTAAACTACGAGCAGTACTTC.

This rearrangement joins TRBV7-2 to TRBJ1-6; D unresolved. CDR3 size: 14 residues. The germline CDR1 and CDR2 sequences are SGHTA and FQGNSA. V was shortened by 6 bases and J by 0 bases, with 6 bases between the two germline ends. CDR3 residues: CASSLSSYNSPLHF. CDR3 nucleotide sequence: TGTGCCAGCAGTCTGAGCTCCTATAATTCACCCCTCCACTTT.

V and J are TRBV6-5 and TRBJ1-5; a weak D match, TRBD1 (6 bases). The CDR3 runs to 14 residues. V lost 8 bases and J 0 bases, leaving 11 bases between the germline ends. Germline CDR1 is MNHEY and CDR2 is SVGAGI. For the CDR3, the DNA is TGTGCCAGCCCACCAGGGGCTAGCAATCAGCCCCAGCATTTT. This translates into CASPPGASNQPQHF.

The chain carries TRBV30 and TRBJ1-2; perhaps TRBD1 as D (5 bases). From germline, CDR1 is GTSNPN and CDR2 SVGIG (reference sequence). CDR3 length: 14 residues. The V end was cut by 1 base, the J end by 4 bases, with 13 bases between. CDR3 residues: CAWSEARAGYGYTF. The CDR3 coding sequence is TGTGCCTGGAGTGAAGCCAGGGCGGGCTATGGCTACACCTTC.

The chain joins TRBV6-1 to TRBJ1-2, with no clear D. Trimming stripped 0 bases from V and 9 bases from J, with 11 bases between. This CDR3 is 13 amino acids long. From germline, CDR1 is MNHNS and CDR2 SASEGT. CDR3 in DNA: TGTGCCAGCAGTGAAGCGAGAACAGCCCGCTACACCTTC. It specifies CASSEARTARYTF.